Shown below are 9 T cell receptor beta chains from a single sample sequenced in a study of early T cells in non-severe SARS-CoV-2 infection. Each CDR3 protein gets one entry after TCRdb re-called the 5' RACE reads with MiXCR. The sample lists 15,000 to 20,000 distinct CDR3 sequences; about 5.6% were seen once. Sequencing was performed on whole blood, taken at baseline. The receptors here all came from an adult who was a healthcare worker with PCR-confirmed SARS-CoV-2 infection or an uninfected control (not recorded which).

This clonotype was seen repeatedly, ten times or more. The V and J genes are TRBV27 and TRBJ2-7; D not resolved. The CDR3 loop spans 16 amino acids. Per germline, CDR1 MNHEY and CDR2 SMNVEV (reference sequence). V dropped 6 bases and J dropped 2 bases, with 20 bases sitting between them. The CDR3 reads CASSYGPRRHPYEQYF. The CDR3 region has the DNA TGTGCCAGCAGCTACGGACCTCGGCGCCATCCCTACGAGCAGTACTTC.

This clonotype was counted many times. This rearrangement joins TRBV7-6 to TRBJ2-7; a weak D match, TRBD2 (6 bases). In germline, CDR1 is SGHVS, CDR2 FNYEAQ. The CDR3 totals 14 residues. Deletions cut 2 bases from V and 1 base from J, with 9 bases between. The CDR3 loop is CASSLHSGSYEQYF. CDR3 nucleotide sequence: TGTGCCAGCAGCTTACATAGCGGTTCCTACGAGCAGTACTTC.

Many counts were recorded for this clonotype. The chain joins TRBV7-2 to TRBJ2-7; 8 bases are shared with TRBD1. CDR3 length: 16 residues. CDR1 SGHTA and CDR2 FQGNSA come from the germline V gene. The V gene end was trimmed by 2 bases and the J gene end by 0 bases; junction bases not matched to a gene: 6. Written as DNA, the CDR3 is TGTGCCAGCAGCTTATCAGGGACAGGAATCTCCTACGAGCAGTACTTC. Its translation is CASSLSGTGISYEQYF.

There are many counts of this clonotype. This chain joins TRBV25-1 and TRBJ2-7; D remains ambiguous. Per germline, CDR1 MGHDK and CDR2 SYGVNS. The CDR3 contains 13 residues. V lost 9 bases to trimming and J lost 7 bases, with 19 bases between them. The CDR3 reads CASTTSGFWEQYF. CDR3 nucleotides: TGTGCCAGTACCACCTCCGGGTTCTGGGAGCAGTACTTC.

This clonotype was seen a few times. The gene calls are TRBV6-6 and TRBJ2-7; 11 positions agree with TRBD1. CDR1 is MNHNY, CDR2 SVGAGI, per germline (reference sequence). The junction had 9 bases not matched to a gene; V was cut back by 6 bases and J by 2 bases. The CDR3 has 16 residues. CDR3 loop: CASRPTGTGGTYEQYF. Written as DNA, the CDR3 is TGTGCCAGCAGACCCACCGGGACAGGGGGAACCTACGAGCAGTACTTC.

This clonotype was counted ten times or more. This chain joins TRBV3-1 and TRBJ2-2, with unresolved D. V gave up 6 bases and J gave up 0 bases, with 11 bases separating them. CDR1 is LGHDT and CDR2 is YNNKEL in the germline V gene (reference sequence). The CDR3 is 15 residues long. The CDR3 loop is CASRAGYANTGELFF. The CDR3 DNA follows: TGTGCCAGCAGAGCAGGTTACGCGAACACCGGGGAGCTGTTTTTT. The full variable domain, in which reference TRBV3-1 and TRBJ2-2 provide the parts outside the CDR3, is DTAVSQTPKYLVTQMGNDKSIKCEQNLGHDTMYWYKQDSKKFLKIMFSYNNKELIINETVPNRFSPKSPDKAHLNLHINSLELGDSAVYFCASRAGYANTGELFFGEGSRLTVL.

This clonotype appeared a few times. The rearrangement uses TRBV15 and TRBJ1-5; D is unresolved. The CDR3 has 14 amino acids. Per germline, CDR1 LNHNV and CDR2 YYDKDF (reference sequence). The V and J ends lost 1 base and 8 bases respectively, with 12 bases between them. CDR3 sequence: CATSRGEASEPQHF. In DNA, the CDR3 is TGTGCCACCAGCAGAGGGGAAGCATCAGAGCCCCAGCATTTT.

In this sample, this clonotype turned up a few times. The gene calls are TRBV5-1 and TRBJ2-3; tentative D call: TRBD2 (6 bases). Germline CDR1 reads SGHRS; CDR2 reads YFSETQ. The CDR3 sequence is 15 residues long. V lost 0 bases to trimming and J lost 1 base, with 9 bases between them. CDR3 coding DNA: TGCGCCAGCAGCTTGGGCGGGACCGGCACAGATACGCAGTATTTT. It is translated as CASSLGGTGTDTQYF.

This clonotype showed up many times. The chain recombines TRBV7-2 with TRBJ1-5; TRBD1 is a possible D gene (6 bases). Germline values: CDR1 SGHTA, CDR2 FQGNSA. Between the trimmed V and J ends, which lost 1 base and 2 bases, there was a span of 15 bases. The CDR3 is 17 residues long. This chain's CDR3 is CASSLVPNRAGNQPQHF. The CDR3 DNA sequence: TGTGCCAGCAGCTTAGTCCCCAACAGGGCGGGCAATCAGCCCCAGCATTTT.